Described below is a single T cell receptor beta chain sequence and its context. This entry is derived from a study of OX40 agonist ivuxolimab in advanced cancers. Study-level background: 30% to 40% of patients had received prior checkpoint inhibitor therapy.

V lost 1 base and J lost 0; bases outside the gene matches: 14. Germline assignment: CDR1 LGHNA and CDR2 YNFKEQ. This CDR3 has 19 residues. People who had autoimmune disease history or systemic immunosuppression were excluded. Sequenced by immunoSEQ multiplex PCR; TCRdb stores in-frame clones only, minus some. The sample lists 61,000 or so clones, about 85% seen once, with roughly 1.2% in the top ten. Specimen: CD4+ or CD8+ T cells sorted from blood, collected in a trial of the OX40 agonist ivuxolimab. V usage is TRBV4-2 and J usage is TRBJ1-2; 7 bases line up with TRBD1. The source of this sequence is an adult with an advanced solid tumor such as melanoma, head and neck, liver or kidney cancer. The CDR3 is CASSQGIGRGALANYGYTF. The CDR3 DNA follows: TGTGCCAGCAGCCAAGGAATTGGCAGGGGGGCTTTAGCTAACTATGGCTACACCTTC.